This passage covers 17 T cell receptor beta chains from one sample sequenced in a study of blood T cell repertoires in COVID-19. The protocol was immunoSEQ multiplex PCR, while the TCRdb copy is restricted to in-frame clones and leaves out a portion. The sample lists 300,000 to 400,000 clones, about nine tenths occurring once. What was sequenced was peripheral blood. The receptors derive from a man aged 45-65 years with active or convalescent COVID-19.

This chain uses TRBV6-2 or TRBV6-3 with TRBJ1-6; 7 nucleotides line up with TRBD1. There are 14 residues in the CDR3. The ends lost 6 bases at V and 9 bases at J; junction bases unmatched: 8. Germline V CDR1 and CDR2: MNHEY, SVGEGT. CDR3 loop: CASSPTGTVSPLHF. DNA for the CDR3: TGTGCCAGCAGCCCGACAGGGACGGTTTCACCCCTCCACTTT.

The rearrangement uses TRBV2 and TRBJ1-2, with D perhaps matching TRBD1 (5 bases). The CDR3 is 16 residues long. V lost 1 base, J lost 7 bases, and 19 bases lay in between. CDR1 is SNHLY, CDR2 FYNNEI, per germline. Here the CDR3 DNA reads TGTGCCAGCAGTGAAGAGGGCCAGGGTCTGGCGTCTGGCTACACCTTC. This codes for CASSEEGQGLASGYTF. Filled out from reference TRBV2 and TRBJ1-2, the complete variable domain reads EPEVTQTPSHQVTQMGQEVILRCVPISNHLYFYWYRQILGQKVEFLVSFYNNEISEKSEIFDDQFSVERPDGSNFTLKIRSTKLEDSAMYFCASSEEGQGLASGYTFGSGTRLTVV.

This chain uses TRBV9 with TRBJ2-1; maybe TRBD2 (6 bases). Germline CDR1 SGDLS, CDR2 YYNGEE. V lost 0 bases and J lost 6, with 16 bases in between. The CDR3 length is 16 residues. CDR3 amino acids: CASSVEVAEGSNEQFF. CDR3 nucleotide sequence: TGTGCCAGCAGCGTAGAGGTAGCGGAGGGGTCCAATGAGCAGTTCTTC.

The V call is TRBV6-5, the J call TRBJ2-1; 8 bases align to TRBD1. Germline CDR1 and CDR2: MNHEY and SVGAGI. V gave up 4 bases and J gave up 7 bases; unmatched junction bases: 9. The CDR3 contains 15 residues. CDR3 in amino acids: CASSLTGVLGNEQFF. In nucleotides, the CDR3 is TGTGCCAGCAGTTTGACAGGGGTTTTGGGTAATGAGCAGTTCTTC.

The gene calls are TRBV29-1 and TRBJ2-5; 7 bases are a match to TRBD2. The germline gives CDR1 SQVTM, CDR2 ANQGSEA. V lost 7 bases, J lost 7 bases, and 12 bases stayed unmatched. The CDR3 is made up of 13 amino acids. The CDR3 DNA is TGCAGCGCACTAGGCTCAGGGAGGGGGACCCAGTACTTC. Translated: CSALGSGRGTQYF.

This chain connects TRBV4-1 to TRBJ1-1; 8 positions agree with TRBD1. Germline-derived CDR1 and CDR2 are MGHRA and YSYEKL. The CDR3 is 17 residues long. V was pared by 1 base and J by 1 base, with 8 bases of the junction left unmatched. The CDR3 reads CASSQVPTGVRNTEAFF. DNA of the CDR3: TGCGCCAGCAGCCAAGTACCGACAGGGGTCAGGAACACTGAAGCTTTCTTT.

The rearrangement uses TRBV23-1 and TRBJ1-5, with TRBD1 identical over 8 bases. TRBV23-1 is labeled an ORF, and its function is uncertain. The CDR3 covers 18 residues. V was clipped by 3 bases and J by 5 bases; unmatched bases: 15. The CDR3 DNA follows: TGCGCCAGCAGTCAGTCCGGCCCGGGACAGGTAAGCGATCAGCCCCAGCATTTT. Protein product: CASSQSGPGQVSDQPQHF.

The chain recombines TRBV4-3 with TRBJ1-6; D call uncertain. There are 16 residues in the CDR3. Germline V CDR1 and CDR2: LGHNA, YSLEER. V was clipped by 4 bases and J by 0 bases, with 10 bases between them. The CDR3 region is CASSPRGGSYNSPLHF. The CDR3 DNA reads TGCGCCAGCAGCCCCCGGGGAGGCTCCTATAATTCACCCCTCCACTTT.

This rearrangement joins TRBV2 to TRBJ1-2; D might be TRBD1 (5 bases). The V end was cut by 4 bases, the J end by 2 bases, with 8 bases between. Germline V gene lookup returns CDR1 SNHLY and CDR2 FYNNEI. CDR3 size: 13 residues. Here the CDR3 DNA reads TGTGCCAGCAGTGCGGACATAAACTATGGCTACACCTTC. Translated: CASSADINYGYTF.

The gene calls are TRBV2 and TRBJ1-6; 7 bases line up with TRBD1. Germline values: CDR1 SNHLY, CDR2 FYNNEI. The CDR3 runs to 15 residues. V was clipped by 5 bases and J by 9 bases; unmatched bases: 10. The chain's CDR3 is CASSLTNDRASPLHF. The CDR3 bases are TGTGCCAGCAGTCTAACTAATGACAGGGCTTCACCCCTCCACTTT.

J is TRBJ1-6 and V is TRBV7-6; a weak D match, TRBD1 (5 bases). V was pared by 1 base and J by 7 bases, with 11 bases between. This CDR3 spans 15 amino acids. Germline values: CDR1 SGHVS, CDR2 FNYEAQ. As DNA, the CDR3 is TGTGCCAGCAGCTTAGACGACAGCTTAAATTCACCCCTCCACTTT. As protein: CASSLDDSLNSPLHF. The full variable domain, completed using reference TRBV7-6 and TRBJ1-6, is GAGVSQSPRYKVTKRGQDVALRCDPISGHVSLYWYRQALGQGPEFLTYFNYEAQQDKSGLPNDRFSAERPEGSISTLTIQRTEQRDSAMYRCASSLDDSLNSPLHFGNGTRLTVT.

This chain uses TRBV2 with TRBJ1-1; TRBD1 aligns across 7 bases. J was trimmed by 7 bases and V by 6 bases; bases with no gene match: 8. The germline V gene encodes CDR1 SNHLY and CDR2 FYNNEI. This CDR3 has 13 residues. The CDR3 DNA sequence: TGTGCCAGCAGGGACAGGACGAACCGTGAAGCTTTCTTT. As protein: CASRDRTNREAFF.

The table lists this clone with a count of one. As DNA, the CDR3 is TGCGCCAGCAGCTTCCAGGGCACTAATGAAAAACTGTTTTTT. Amino acids: CASSFQGTNEKLFF. The rearrangement links TRBV5-1 to TRBJ1-4; D possibly corresponds to TRBD1 (5 bases). Germline V gene data show CDR1 as SGHRS and CDR2 as YFSETQ. Trimming took off 2 bases at V and 2 bases at J, with 7 bases between the two ends. The CDR3 sequence is 14 residues long.

The chain couples TRBV15 to TRBJ1-5; TRBD1 matches 7 bases. The V and J ends lost 3 bases and 5 bases, in that order; junction bases with no gene match: 4. CDR3 length: 14 residues. Germline assignment: CDR1 LNHNV and CDR2 YYDKDF (reference sequence). The DNA for the CDR3 is TGTGCCACCAGCAGCAGGGGGGTCGATCAGCCCCAGCATTTT. Translated, it gives CATSSRGVDQPQHF.

V is TRBV18 and J is TRBJ1-1; 7 bases map to TRBD1. Germline assignment: CDR1 KGHSH and CDR2 LQKENI. V was pared by 5 bases and J by 6 bases, with 21 bases of the junction left unmatched. The CDR3 covers 18 residues. The CDR3 DNA reads TGTGCCAGCTCAGAACTGACAGGGTCGGACTTGTTAAATCCTGAAGCTTTCTTT. Translation gives CASSELTGSDLLNPEAFF.

The chain employs TRBV18 and TRBJ2-1; D gene uncertain. The V gene lost 4 bases and the J gene lost 4 bases, with 8 bases spanning the gap. CDR1 is KGHSH and CDR2 is LQKENI in the germline V gene. The CDR3 spans 13 residues. The CDR3 region has the DNA TGTGCCAGCTCACTCGCAGAATACAATGAGCAGTTCTTC. Protein product: CASSLAEYNEQFF.

This sequence joins TRBV28 and TRBJ1-2, with D possibly matching TRBD1 (5 bases). The V and J ends lost 10 bases and 13 bases respectively, with 16 bases between them. Germline loops: CDR1 MDHEN, CDR2 SYDVKM. The CDR3 contains 10 residues. For the CDR3, the DNA is TGTGCCATCCGGGGGTCTCGGGTCACCTTC. Its protein product is CAIRGSRVTF.